Listed below are T cell receptor beta chains from one sample, sequenced in a study of blood T cells in healthy people across ages. In TCRdb, the 5' RACE reads were re-called with MiXCR into one record per CDR3 protein. The sample holds 870,000 or so distinct CDR3 sequences, less than 35% seen once. The sample comprised blood. Receptors were obtained from a woman older than 75 in good health. CDR3s include the opening cysteine and the closing phenylalanine or tryptophan. Fields, in order: clone size, V gene, J gene, D gene, CDR3 protein, CDR3 DNA. A D gene is named only where the DNA matches it firmly. Clone size is not always given. Where it is, it says once, few, many or a class for expanded clones.

-	TRBV11-3	TRBJ2-7	-	CASSPVGRSYEQYF	TGTGCCAGCAGCCCCGTGGGGAGGTCCTACGAGCAGTACTTC
-	TRBV5-1	TRBJ2-5	-	CASTLTSISETQYF	TGCGCCAGCACCCTCACGAGTATATCAGAGACCCAGTACTTC
-	TRBV12-3/TRBV12-4	TRBJ1-2	TRBD1	CASSSRTGVNYGYTF	TGTGCCAGCAGTTCAAGGACAGGGGTTAACTATGGCTACACCTTC
few	TRBV12-3/TRBV12-4	TRBJ2-7	TRBD2	CASRGLAGSSYEQYF	TGTGCCAGCAGAGGACTAGCGGGGAGCTCCTACGAGCAGTACTTC
many	TRBV7-9	TRBJ2-1	-	CASSLAPTSGYSSYNEQFF	TGTGCCAGCAGCTTAGCGCCGACCAGCGGTTATAGCTCCTACAATGAGCAGTTCTTC
-	TRBV3-1	TRBJ2-1	TRBD1	CASSRAITGFGDRASREQFF	TGTGCCAGCAGCAGAGCCATTACCGGTTTCGGGGACAGGGCTAGTAGGGAGCAGTTCTTC
-	TRBV19	TRBJ2-6	-	CASERVPSGANVLTF	TGTGCCAGTGAACGGGTACCCTCTGGGGCCAACGTCCTGACTTTC
few	TRBV7-9	TRBJ1-1	-	CASSLGQVDTEAFF	TGTGCCAGCAGCTTAGGCCAGGTGGACACTGAAGCTTTCTTT
many	TRBV27	TRBJ2-1	TRBD1	CASTYLKGQGIQGQFF	TGTGCCAGCACATACCTAAAGGGACAGGGTATACAGGGGCAGTTCTTC
few	TRBV19	TRBJ1-2	-	CASSPSQVSGNTNYGYTF	TGTGCCAGTAGCCCCTCCCAGGTGTCTGGCAACACTAACTATGGCTACACCTTC
-	TRBV7-2	TRBJ1-1	-	CASSLVGGSFTEAFF	TGTGCCAGCAGCTTGGTAGGCGGGAGTTTCACTGAAGCTTTCTTT
-	TRBV4-3	TRBJ2-1	-	CASNQASGHDNEQFF	TGCGCCAGCAACCAGGCTTCTGGACACGACAATGAGCAGTTCTTC
many	TRBV28	TRBJ2-1	TRBD2	CASSSTSGGASNEQFF	TGTGCCAGCAGTTCGACTAGCGGGGGGGCCTCCAATGAGCAGTTCTTC
few	TRBV6-2/TRBV6-3	TRBJ1-1	-	CASSYEQINTEAFF	TGTGCCAGCAGTTACGAACAGATAAACACTGAAGCTTTCTTT
many	TRBV7-2	TRBJ2-5	-	CASSFDGTGGLETQYF	TGTGCCAGCAGCTTTGATGGGACTGGTGGTTTGGAGACCCAGTACTTC
-	TRBV7-2	TRBJ2-7	-	CASSLMRSSYEQYF	TGTGCCAGCAGCTTGATGAGGTCCTCCTACGAGCAGTACTTC
many	TRBV28	TRBJ2-7	-	CASSFLGLGVSYEQYF	TGTGCCAGCAGTTTCCTGGGCCTCGGGGTGTCCTACGAGCAGTACTTC
-	TRBV28	TRBJ2-7	-	CASTTEEKDSSYEQYF	TGTGCCAGCACCACCGAGGAGAAAGACAGCTCCTACGAGCAGTACTTC
-	TRBV7-6	TRBJ1-1	TRBD1	CASSPRAGGSYTEAFF	TGTGCCAGCAGCCCAAGGGCAGGGGGGAGTTACACTGAAGCTTTCTTT
-	TRBV5-1	TRBJ1-1	-	CASARESNTEAFF	TGCGCCAGTGCTCGAGAGTCGAACACTGAAGCTTTCTTT
-	TRBV20-1	TRBJ2-5	TRBD2	CSTLAGGGETQYF	TGCAGTACCCTAGCGGGGGGAGGGGAGACCCAGTACTTC
-	TRBV10-3	TRBJ1-1	TRBD1	CAIRTTGQVTEAFF	TGTGCCATCAGAACGACAGGGCAGGTCACTGAAGCTTTCTTT
-	TRBV6-2/TRBV6-3	TRBJ1-2	-	CASTSTGRPYGYTF	TGTGCCAGCACCAGCACCGGACGGCCTTATGGCTACACCTTC
-	TRBV5-1	TRBJ2-1	TRBD1	CASSLPTGGSYNEQFF	TGCGCCAGCAGCTTGCCTACAGGGGGCTCCTACAATGAGCAGTTCTTC
-	TRBV7-2	TRBJ2-7	TRBD2	CASSFDTSGGYEQYF	TGTGCCAGCAGCTTTGATACTAGCGGGGGCTACGAGCAGTACTTC
-	TRBV4-3	TRBJ2-2	-	CASSRKSGFRDTGELFF	TGCGCCAGCAGCCGAAAATCAGGGTTCCGGGACACCGGGGAGCTGTTTTTT
-	TRBV7-2	TRBJ2-2	-	CASSLPSAGELFF	TGTGCCAGCAGCCTCCCGTCGGCGGGGGAGCTGTTTTTT
few	TRBV7-9	TRBJ1-1	-	CASSFSPTGTGPEAFF	TGTGCCAGCAGCTTTAGCCCCACAGGGACGGGTCCTGAAGCTTTCTTT
many	TRBV21-1	TRBJ2-3	-	CASSNGQSVSTDTQYF	TGTGCCAGCAGCAACGGGCAGAGCGTTAGCACAGATACGCAGTATTTT
-	TRBV29-1	TRBJ1-1	-	CSVRTRGGANTEAFF	TGCAGCGTAAGAACGAGGGGGGGTGCGAACACTGAAGCTTTCTTT
-	TRBV20-1	TRBJ1-2	-	CSASLVYGYTF	TGCAGTGCTTCCCTAGTCTATGGCTACACCTTC
-	TRBV7-2	TRBJ1-2	-	CASSLALGGGYTF	TGTGCCAGCAGCTTAGCTTTAGGGGGAGGCTACACCTTC